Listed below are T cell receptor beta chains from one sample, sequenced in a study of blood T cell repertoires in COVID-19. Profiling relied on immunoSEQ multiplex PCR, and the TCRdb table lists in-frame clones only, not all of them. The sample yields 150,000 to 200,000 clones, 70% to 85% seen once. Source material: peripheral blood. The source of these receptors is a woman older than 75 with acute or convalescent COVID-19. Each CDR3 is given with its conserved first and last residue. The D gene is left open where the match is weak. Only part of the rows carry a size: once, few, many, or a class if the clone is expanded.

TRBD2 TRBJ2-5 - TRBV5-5 CASSSWAGEETQYF TGTGCCAGCAGCAGTTGGGCGGGGGAAGAGACCCAGTACTTC
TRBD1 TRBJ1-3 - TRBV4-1 CASSQESDRVSGNTIYF TGCGCCAGCAGCCAAGAATCCGACAGGGTCTCTGGAAACACCATATATTTT
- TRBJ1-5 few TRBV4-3 CASSQDRFSNQPQHF TGCGCCAGCAGCCAAGACAGGTTTAGCAATCAGCCCCAGCATTTT
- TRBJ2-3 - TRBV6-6 CASSYSTSSADTQYF TGTGCCAGCAGTTACTCCACTAGCTCCGCAGATACGCAGTATTTT
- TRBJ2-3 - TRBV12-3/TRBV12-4 CASSLGRDTQYF TGTGCCAGCAGTTTAGGTCGTGATACGCAGTATTTT
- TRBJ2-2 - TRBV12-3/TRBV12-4 CASSSSSAGELFF TGTGCCAGCAGTTCCTCTAGCGCCGGGGAGCTGTTTTTT
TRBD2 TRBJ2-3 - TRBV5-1 CASSWELAGLDTQYF TGCGCCAGCAGCTGGGAACTAGCGGGGTTAGATACGCAGTATTTT
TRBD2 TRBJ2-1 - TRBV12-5 CASGLTRTSANNEQFF TGTGCTAGTGGTTTGACTCGGACTAGCGCGAACAATGAGCAGTTCTTC
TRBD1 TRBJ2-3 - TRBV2 CASSGTGGADTQYF TGTGCCAGCAGTGGGACAGGGGGCGCAGATACGCAGTATTTT
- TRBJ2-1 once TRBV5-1 CASSLGGPNNEQFF TGCGCCAGCAGCTTGGGGGGGCCAAACAATGAGCAGTTCTTC
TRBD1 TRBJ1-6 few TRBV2 CASSEVGQNSPLHF TGTGCCAGCAGTGAAGTGGGACAGAATTCACCCCTCCACTTT
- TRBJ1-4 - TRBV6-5 CASSRTPEGEKLFF TGTGCCAGCAGCCGGACACCGGAAGGAGAAAAACTGTTTTTT
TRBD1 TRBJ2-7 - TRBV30 CAWSTDREWEYF TGTGCCTGGAGTACAGACAGGGAATGGGAGTACTTC
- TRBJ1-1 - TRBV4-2 CASSQDRGARTYEAFF TGTGCCAGCAGCCAAGACCGGGGGGCGAGGACCTATGAAGCTTTCTTT
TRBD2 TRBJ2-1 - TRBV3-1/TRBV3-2 CASSQDPWTSGTLNEQFF TGTGCCAGCAGCCAGGATCCGTGGACTAGCGGGACTTTGAATGAGCAGTTCTTC
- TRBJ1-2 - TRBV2 CASSEGSSTYGYTF TGTGCCAGCAGTGAAGGGTCCTCTACCTATGGCTACACCTTC
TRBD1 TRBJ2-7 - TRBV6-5 CASSRTGIVYEQYF TGTGCCAGCAGCAGGACAGGGATTGTCTACGAGCAGTACTTC
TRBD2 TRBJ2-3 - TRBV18 CASSPGLAGADTQYF TGTGCCAGCTCACCGGGACTAGCGGGAGCTGATACGCAGTATTTT
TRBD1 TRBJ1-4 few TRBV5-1 CASSLERGQGEKLFF TGCGCCAGCAGCTTGGAGAGGGGACAGGGTGAAAAACTGTTTTTT
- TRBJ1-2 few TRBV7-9 CASSLDLRGYGYTF TGTGCCAGCAGCTTAGATCTAAGGGGCTATGGCTACACCTTC
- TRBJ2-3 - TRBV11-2 CASSPPGDTQYF TGTGCCAGCAGCCCACCCGGTGATACGCAGTATTTT
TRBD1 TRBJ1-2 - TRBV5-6 CASSLAGTGVGYTF TGTGCCAGCAGCTTGGCCGGGACAGGGGTTGGCTACACCTTC
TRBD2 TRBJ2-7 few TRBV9 CASSPGLAGVYYEQYF TGTGCCAGCAGCCCTGGACTAGCGGGAGTCTACTACGAGCAGTACTTC